This T cell receptor beta chain came from a study of T cells after posttransplantation cyclophosphamide. Here immunoSEQ multiplex PCR was the method, and the copy in TCRdb shows in-frame clones only, minus some. The sample has tens of thousands of clones, around 92% seen once; the top ten hold about 7.9%. Sampled 1 year posttransplant, controls received myeloablative marrow transplants, methotrexate and a calcineurin inhibitor. Sequenced here: PBMCs, sampled after an allogeneic stem cell transplant with a calcineurin inhibitor and methotrexate. This receptor was taken from a female patient aged 45-65 years who received an allogeneic stem cell transplant from an unrelated donor, was CMV-positive, and had chronic GVHD only. The graft donor may be the source of some T cells.

The CDR3 coding sequence is TGTGCCATCAGCTCCGGGACAGGGGGGACCAACACTGAAGCTTTCTTT. Residues: CAISSGTGGTNTEAFF. This sequence joins TRBV10-3 and TRBJ1-1; 11 bases are shared with TRBD1. The CDR3 spans 16 residues. Germline CDR1 ENHRY, CDR2 SYGVKD. After removal of 6 bases from V and 2 bases from J, the junction contained 8 bases not matched to a gene.